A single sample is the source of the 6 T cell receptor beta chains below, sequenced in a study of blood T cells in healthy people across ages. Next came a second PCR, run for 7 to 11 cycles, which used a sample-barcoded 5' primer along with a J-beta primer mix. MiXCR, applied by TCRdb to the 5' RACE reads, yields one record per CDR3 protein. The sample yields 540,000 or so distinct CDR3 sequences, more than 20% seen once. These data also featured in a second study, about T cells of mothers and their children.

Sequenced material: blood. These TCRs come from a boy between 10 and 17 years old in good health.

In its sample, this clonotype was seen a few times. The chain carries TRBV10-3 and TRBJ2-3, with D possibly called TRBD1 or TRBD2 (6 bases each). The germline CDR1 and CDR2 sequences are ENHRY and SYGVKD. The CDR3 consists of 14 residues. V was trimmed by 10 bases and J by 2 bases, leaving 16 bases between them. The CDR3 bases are TGTGCCACCTGTGAGGGGGGAGACACAGATACGCAGTATTTT. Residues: CATCEGGDTDTQYF.

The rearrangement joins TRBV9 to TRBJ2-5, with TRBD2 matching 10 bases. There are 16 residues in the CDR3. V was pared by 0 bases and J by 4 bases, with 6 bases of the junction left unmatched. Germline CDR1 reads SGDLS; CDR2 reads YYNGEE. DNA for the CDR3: TGTGCCAGCAGCGTAGGGCTAGCGGGAGCTCCAGAGACCCAGTACTTC. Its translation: CASSVGLAGAPETQYF. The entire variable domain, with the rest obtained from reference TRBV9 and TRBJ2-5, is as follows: DSGVTQTPKHLITATGQRVTLRCSPRSGDLSVYWYQQSLDQGLQFLIQYYNGEERAKGNILERFSAQQFPDLHSELNLSSLELGDSALYFCASSVGLAGAPETQYFGPGTRLLVL.

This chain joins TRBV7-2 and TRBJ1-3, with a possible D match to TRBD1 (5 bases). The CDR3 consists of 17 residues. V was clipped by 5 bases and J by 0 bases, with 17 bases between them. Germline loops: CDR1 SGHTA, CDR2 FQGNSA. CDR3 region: CASSLGGGRSSGNTIYF. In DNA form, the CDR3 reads TGTGCCAGCAGCCTCGGGGGAGGACGATCCTCTGGAAACACCATATATTTT.

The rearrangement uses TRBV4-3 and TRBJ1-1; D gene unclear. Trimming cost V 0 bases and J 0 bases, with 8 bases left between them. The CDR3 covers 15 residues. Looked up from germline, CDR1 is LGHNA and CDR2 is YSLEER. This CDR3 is CASSQERGMNTEAFF. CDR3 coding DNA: TGCGCCAGCAGCCAAGAGCGGGGAATGAACACTGAAGCTTTCTTT.

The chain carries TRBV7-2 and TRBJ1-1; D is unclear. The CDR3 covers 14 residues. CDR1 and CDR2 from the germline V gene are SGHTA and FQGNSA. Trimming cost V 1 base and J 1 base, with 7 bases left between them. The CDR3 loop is CASSLGWANTEAFF. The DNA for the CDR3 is TGTGCCAGCAGCTTAGGGTGGGCGAACACTGAAGCTTTCTTT.

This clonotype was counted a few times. The CDR3 here is CATSRDPDRSEETQYF. CDR3 nucleotides: TGTGCCACCAGCAGAGATCCGGACAGGTCGGAGGAGACCCAGTACTTC. This chain uses TRBV15 with TRBJ2-5; 7 positions agree with TRBD1. V shed 0 bases, J shed 5 bases, and the junction held 9 bases outside the gene matches. The CDR3 loop spans 16 amino acids. Germline CDR1 and CDR2: LNHNV and YYDKDF (reference sequence).